A selection of T cell receptor beta chains follows, all from one sample in a study of CD8 T cells in ankylosing spondylitis. TCRdb reprocessed the 5' RACE reads via MiXCR and lists one record per CDR3 protein. The profile shows 450,000 to 550,000 distinct CDR3 sequences, approximately 5.3% of them singletons. Sequencing was done on a sample of blood, either unsorted or a sorted T cell fraction (not recorded which). Receptors originate from a male donor with ankylosing spondylitis. Each CDR3 is given with its conserved first and last residue. A D gene is named only where the DNA matches it firmly. Not every row has a clone size; where given, it reads once, few, many or a size class.

v_call: TRBV5-1; j_call: TRBJ2-1; d_call: NA; clone_size: many; cdr3_nt: TGCGCCAGCAGCCGGTCCGGGACCTACAATGAGCAGTTCTTC; cdr3_aa: CASSRSGTYNEQFF
v_call: TRBV29-1; j_call: TRBJ1-4; d_call: NA; clone_size: many; cdr3_nt: TGCAGCGTTGGGCAGGGGAATGAAAAACTGTTTTTT; cdr3_aa: CSVGQGNEKLFF
v_call: TRBV7-6; j_call: TRBJ2-1; d_call: NA; clone_size: many; cdr3_nt: TGTGCCAGCAGTTTCACTAGCAGGGCTTACAATGAGCAGTTCTTC; cdr3_aa: CASSFTSRAYNEQFF
v_call: TRBV18; j_call: TRBJ2-1; d_call: TRBD2; clone_size: many; cdr3_nt: TGTGCCAGCTCACCAATCCTAGCGGGAGGTCTCTACAATGAGCAGTTCTTC; cdr3_aa: CASSPILAGGLYNEQFF
v_call: TRBV29-1; j_call: TRBJ2-5; d_call: NA; clone_size: NA; cdr3_nt: TGCAGCGGAGTTAGCGGAGAAGAGACCCAGTACTTC; cdr3_aa: CSGVSGEETQYF
v_call: TRBV4-2; j_call: TRBJ1-1; d_call: TRBD1; clone_size: many; cdr3_nt: TGTGCCAGCAGCCAACAGGGGGCTGGGGACACTGAAGCTTTCTTT; cdr3_aa: CASSQQGAGDTEAFF
v_call: TRBV5-1; j_call: TRBJ1-2; d_call: NA; clone_size: many; cdr3_nt: TGCGCCAGCAGCTTGGGGGGGGGCTTGAGCGGCTACACCTTC; cdr3_aa: CASSLGGGLSGYTF
v_call: TRBV28; j_call: TRBJ1-1; d_call: NA; clone_size: NA; cdr3_nt: TGTGCCAGCAGGGTCAACCGTGAAGCTTTCTTT; cdr3_aa: CASRVNREAFF
v_call: TRBV27; j_call: TRBJ2-3; d_call: TRBD2; clone_size: many; cdr3_nt: TGTGCCAGCAGTCCTCTCGGGAGGACAGATACGCAGTATTTT; cdr3_aa: CASSPLGRTDTQYF
v_call: TRBV12-3/TRBV12-4; j_call: TRBJ2-1; d_call: NA; clone_size: many; cdr3_nt: TGTGCCAGCAGCCTCGACAGGAACCCTTACAATGAGCAGTTCTTC; cdr3_aa: CASSLDRNPYNEQFF
v_call: TRBV27; j_call: TRBJ1-2; d_call: NA; clone_size: many; cdr3_nt: TGTGCCAGCAGTTTAAGTCGGGGTGCTGGCTACACCTTC; cdr3_aa: CASSLSRGAGYTF
v_call: TRBV20-1; j_call: TRBJ2-2; d_call: TRBD2; clone_size: many; cdr3_nt: TGCAGTGCACCCCGAGCGGGAGTTTTGACCGGGGAGCTGTTTTTT; cdr3_aa: CSAPRAGVLTGELFF
v_call: TRBV29-1; j_call: TRBJ2-1; d_call: TRBD2; clone_size: many; cdr3_nt: TGCAGCGCCGACGGACTAGCGGGAGGGCCTGTATACAATGAGCAGTTCTTC; cdr3_aa: CSADGLAGGPVYNEQFF